This T cell receptor beta chain was sequenced in a study of blood T cells in healthy people across ages. Study findings and constraints: As age increased, TCR beta diversity per million T cells fell in a roughly linear fashion. In these data, TCR beta diversity tracked strongly with naive T cell percentage. The study found more naive CD4+ cells and higher diversity in long-lived than aged donors.

A word on this clonotype: Its matching antigen is unknown.

The germline V gene encodes CDR1 MNHEY and CDR2 SMNVEV (reference sequence). The CDR3 totals 14 residues. V was clipped by 5 bases and J by 8 bases, with 18 bases between them. A second about 6 to 12 cycle PCR used barcoded and J-beta primers. Paired-end reads containing CDR3 totaled no fewer than 2.5 million for each sample. MiXCR, applied by TCRdb to the 5' RACE reads, yields one record per CDR3 protein. Of more than 800,000 distinct CDR3 sequences listed, around 43% were seen once; the top ten hold approximately 20%. The gene calls are TRBV27 and TRBJ1-2; weak D call: TRBD1 (6 bases). Sequencing input: blood. This sequence was found in a woman aged 55-75 years in good health. The CDR3 loop is CASSRPGTTLGYTF. In nucleotides, the CDR3 is TGTGCCAGCAGTCGGCCCGGGACAACGTTGGGCTACACCTTC.